This passage covers 3 T cell receptor beta chains from one sample sequenced in a study of CD8 T cells in ankylosing spondylitis. One entry per CDR3 protein, called by TCRdb with MiXCR from the 5' RACE reads. The sample contains about 160,000 distinct CDR3 sequences, around a tenth of which appear only once. The sequenced material came from blood, either unsorted or a sorted T cell fraction (not recorded which). The source is a female donor with ankylosing spondylitis or in good health (not recorded which).

J is TRBJ2-1 and V is TRBV3-1; D is uncertain. Trimming cost V 3 bases and J 7 bases, with 7 bases left between them. Germline V gene sequence: CDR1 LGHDT, CDR2 YNNKEL (reference sequence). The CDR3 sequence is 12 residues long. CDR3 protein: CASSHVLNEQFF. The CDR3 DNA reads as TGTGCCAGCAGCCACGTATTGAATGAGCAGTTCTTC.

There are a few counts of this clonotype. The rearrangement uses TRBV10-3 and TRBJ1-1; possibly TRBD1 for D (6 bases). The CDR3 is 15 residues long. Per the germline V gene, CDR1 is ENHRY and CDR2 is SYGVKD. V lost 0 bases, J lost 5 bases, and 13 bases lay in between. CDR3 sequence reads: CAISESGGGGTEAFF. CDR3 sequence (DNA): TGTGCCATCAGTGAGTCCGGAGGGGGGGGGACTGAAGCTTTCTTT.

This clonotype was counted between two and nine times. The rearrangement joins TRBV6-1 to TRBJ2-3; 7 bases agree with TRBD2. Germline V gene sequence: CDR1 MNHNS, CDR2 SASEGT. Trimming cost V 6 bases and J 3 bases; bases outside gene matches: 9. This CDR3 spans 15 amino acids. CDR3 sequence reads: CASSRGSGRTDTQYF. For the CDR3, the DNA is TGTGCCAGCAGCCGGGGTAGCGGGCGGACAGATACGCAGTATTTT.